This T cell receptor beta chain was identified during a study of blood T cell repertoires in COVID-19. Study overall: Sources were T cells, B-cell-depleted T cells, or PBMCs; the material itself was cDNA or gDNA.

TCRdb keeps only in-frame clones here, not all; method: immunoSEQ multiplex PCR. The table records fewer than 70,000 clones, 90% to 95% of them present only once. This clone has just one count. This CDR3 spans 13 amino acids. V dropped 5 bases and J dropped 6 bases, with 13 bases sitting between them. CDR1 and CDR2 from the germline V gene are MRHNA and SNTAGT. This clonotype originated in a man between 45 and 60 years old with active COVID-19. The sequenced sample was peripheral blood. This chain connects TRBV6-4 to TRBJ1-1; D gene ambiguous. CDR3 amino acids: CASSPTGGSEAFF. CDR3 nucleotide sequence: TGTGCCAGCAGTCCAACCGGCGGGTCTGAAGCTTTCTTT.